Described below is a single T cell receptor (beta chain) sequence and its context. CDR1 SGDLS and CDR2 YYNGEE come from the germline V gene. The CDR3 consists of 13 residues. Trimming removed 4 bases from V and 8 bases from J; junction bases left unmatched: 8. This entry comes from a study of control samples from healthy donors and cancer patients. The table came from immunoSEQ multiplex PCR; TCRdb's copy has only in-frame clones and leaves some out. The sample lists 130,000 or so clones; roughly 94% were seen once. The TCR originated in a man in his forties in good health. The material sequenced was blood. The rearrangement joins TRBV9 to TRBJ1-2; 7 nucleotides align to TRBD1. CDR3 DNA: TGTGCCAGCAGCATAAGACAGGGCGGAGGCTACACCTTC. This gives the protein CASSIRQGGGYTF.